This T cell receptor beta chain was recorded in a study of blood T cell repertoires in COVID-19. About the study: Italy, Spain and the United States were the sources of the convalescent and acute COVID-19 samples. PBMCs, B-cell-depleted T cells, or T cells provided the cDNA or gDNA that made up the material.

Comments on this clone: The same CDR3 is also encoded by other DNA sequences in this sample.

Authors' analysis steps: Amplifying reference gene primers gave estimates of nucleated cell counts. The method was immunoSEQ multiplex PCR; TCRdb's version includes in-frame clones alone and lacks a portion of them. V and J calls and clone size are copied from that table; D and trimming were computed from the DNA. The sample includes roughly 80,000 clones, 90% of them seen just once. The CDR3 consists of 18 residues. V was clipped by 6 bases and J by 0 bases, with 21 bases between them. The germline V gene has CDR1 LGHDT and CDR2 YNNKEL (reference sequence). This TCR was sampled from a woman older than 75 with active or convalescent COVID-19. V gene TRBV3-1 (or the pseudogene TRBV3-2) combines with J gene TRBJ1-3; tentative D call: TRBD1 (6 bases). Sequences were obtained from peripheral blood. The CDR3 bases are TGTGCCAGCAGTCAAAGAATGACAGGACCTGACTCTGGAAACACCATATATTTT. This codes for CASSQRMTGPDSGNTIYF.